These T cell receptor beta chains were read from a single sample in a study of CD8+CD57+ T cells in acquired aplastic anemia. Via MiXCR, TCRdb re-called the reads, giving one row per CDR3 protein. The profile shows 60,000 or so distinct CDR3 sequences, over 45% of them singletons. The sequencing input was sorted CD4+, CD8+, or CD8+CD57+ T cells (not recorded which) from PBMCs. These receptors were taken from a human donor in good health, serving as a control. CDR3s include the opening cysteine and the closing phenylalanine or tryptophan. The order of the fields is CDR3 protein, CDR3 DNA, V gene, J gene, D gene, clone size. D genes are given only for firm matches. Clone size appears in some rows only: once, few, many, or a class for an expanded clone.

CDR3 protein: CAISESMTISETQHF; CDR3 DNA: TGTGCCATCAGTGAGTCAATGACGATTTCGGAGACCCAGCATTTT; V gene: TRBV10-3; J gene: TRBJ1-5; D gene: NA; clone size: NA
CDR3 protein: CASSREGGEETQYF; CDR3 DNA: TGCGCCAGCAGCAGGGAGGGGGGCGAGGAGACCCAGTACTTC; V gene: TRBV5-1; J gene: TRBJ2-5; D gene: NA; clone size: many
CDR3 protein: CASSVAWDGRGGNSPLHF; CDR3 DNA: TGTGCCAGCAGCGTGGCCTGGGACGGGAGGGGAGGCAACTCACCCCTCCACTTT; V gene: TRBV9; J gene: TRBJ1-6; D gene: NA; clone size: NA
CDR3 protein: CATSTRTGVNSPLHF; CDR3 DNA: TGTGCCACCAGCACCCGGACGGGGGTTAATTCACCCCTCCACTTT; V gene: TRBV15; J gene: TRBJ1-6; D gene: NA; clone size: NA
CDR3 protein: CATSREHQPQHF; CDR3 DNA: TGTGCCACCAGCAGAGAACATCAGCCCCAGCATTTT; V gene: TRBV15; J gene: TRBJ1-5; D gene: NA; clone size: NA
CDR3 protein: CSVRIGGSSNQPQHF; CDR3 DNA: TGCAGCGTTAGAATTGGGGGTAGCAGCAATCAGCCCCAGCATTTT; V gene: TRBV29-1; J gene: TRBJ1-5; D gene: NA; clone size: NA
CDR3 protein: CATSRDLETQYF; CDR3 DNA: TGTGCCACCAGCAGAGATCTGGAGACCCAGTACTTC; V gene: TRBV15; J gene: TRBJ2-5; D gene: NA; clone size: NA
CDR3 protein: CSAPDSSNTEAFF; CDR3 DNA: TGCAGTGCTCCGGACAGCTCAAACACTGAAGCTTTCTTT; V gene: TRBV20-1; J gene: TRBJ1-1; D gene: NA; clone size: many
CDR3 protein: CASSDAGSQTQYF; CDR3 DNA: TGCGCCAGCAGTGACGCAGGGTCCCAGACCCAGTACTTC; V gene: TRBV10-2; J gene: TRBJ2-5; D gene: NA; clone size: NA
CDR3 protein: CASSLFKGQTLDGYTF; CDR3 DNA: TGTGCCAGCAGCTTGTTTAAGGGGCAGACGCTTGATGGCTACACCTTC; V gene: TRBV5-8; J gene: TRBJ1-2; D gene: NA; clone size: many
CDR3 protein: CASSIRPGTPNEQFF; CDR3 DNA: TGCGCCAGCAGTATCCGCCCTGGGACTCCCAATGAGCAGTTCTTC; V gene: TRBV10-2; J gene: TRBJ2-1; D gene: NA; clone size: few
CDR3 protein: CASSLVPGSIGDYTF; CDR3 DNA: TGTGCCAGCAGCTTGGTCCCCGGGTCGATCGGCGACTACACCTTC; V gene: TRBV5-6; J gene: TRBJ1-2; D gene: NA; clone size: NA
CDR3 protein: CASSLGGQGPNQPQHF; CDR3 DNA: TGTGCCAGCAGCTTAGGAGGACAGGGACCCAATCAGCCCCAGCATTTT; V gene: TRBV7-8; J gene: TRBJ1-5; D gene: TRBD1; clone size: NA
CDR3 protein: CASSLAIVGGSSYNEQFF; CDR3 DNA: TGTGCCAGCAGCTTAGCGATTGTCGGGGGTAGCTCCTACAATGAGCAGTTCTTC; V gene: TRBV7-2; J gene: TRBJ2-1; D gene: NA; clone size: many
CDR3 protein: CASSSGPPAGSEAFF; CDR3 DNA: TGTGCCAGCAGCTCGGGACCCCCCGCTGGATCTGAAGCTTTCTTT; V gene: TRBV11-3; J gene: TRBJ1-1; D gene: NA; clone size: many
CDR3 protein: CASSPWTSGTDTQYF; CDR3 DNA: TGCGCCAGCAGCCCCTGGACTAGCGGCACAGATACGCAGTATTTT; V gene: TRBV5-1; J gene: TRBJ2-3; D gene: TRBD2; clone size: many
CDR3 protein: CASSSIGYGYGYTF; CDR3 DNA: TGTGCCAGCAGCTCGATCGGGTACGGCTATGGCTACACCTTC; V gene: TRBV7-2; J gene: TRBJ1-2; D gene: NA; clone size: NA
CDR3 protein: CASSLGAFNEQFF; CDR3 DNA: TGTGCCAGCAGCTTAGGGGCATTCAATGAGCAGTTCTTC; V gene: TRBV7-6; J gene: TRBJ2-1; D gene: NA; clone size: NA
CDR3 protein: CASSLTSGYTDTQYF; CDR3 DNA: TGTGCCAGCAGCTTAACGTCTGGGTACACAGATACGCAGTATTTT; V gene: TRBV7-3; J gene: TRBJ2-3; D gene: NA; clone size: many
CDR3 protein: CSVRGLDTQYF; CDR3 DNA: TGCAGCGTTAGGGGCTTAGATACGCAGTATTTT; V gene: TRBV29-1; J gene: TRBJ2-3; D gene: NA; clone size: once
CDR3 protein: CAVGGLISPLHF; CDR3 DNA: TGTGCCGTTGGGGGCTTGATTTCACCCCTCCACTTT; V gene: TRBV2; J gene: TRBJ1-6; D gene: NA; clone size: NA
CDR3 protein: CSSPVASETYEQYF; CDR3 DNA: TGCAGCTCACCCGTGGCTAGCGAGACCTACGAGCAGTACTTC; V gene: TRBV29-1; J gene: TRBJ2-7; D gene: NA; clone size: NA
CDR3 protein: CSALAVSLSYEQYF; CDR3 DNA: TGCAGTGCTCTAGCGGTGTCCCTCTCCTACGAGCAGTACTTC; V gene: TRBV20-1; J gene: TRBJ2-7; D gene: TRBD2; clone size: many
CDR3 protein: CASSKSRTTNTGELYF; CDR3 DNA: TGTGCCAGTAGTAAATCACGGACCACGAACACCGGGGAGCTGTACTTC; V gene: TRBV19; J gene: TRBJ2-7; D gene: NA; clone size: NA
CDR3 protein: CASRVDRGETQYF; CDR3 DNA: TGTGCCAGCAGGGTAGACAGGGGAGAGACCCAGTACTTC; V gene: TRBV2; J gene: TRBJ2-5; D gene: TRBD1; clone size: NA
CDR3 protein: CASSLALTEIQETQYF; CDR3 DNA: TGTGCCAGCAGCTTAGCGCTAACGGAGATCCAAGAGACCCAGTACTTC; V gene: TRBV7-2; J gene: TRBJ2-5; D gene: NA; clone size: NA
CDR3 protein: CASSEATRGTDTQYF; CDR3 DNA: TGTGCCAGCAGTGAAGCTACGCGCGGTACAGATACGCAGTATTTT; V gene: TRBV2; J gene: TRBJ2-3; D gene: NA; clone size: medium-sized
CDR3 protein: CASTPGRENTEAFF; CDR3 DNA: TGTGCCAGCACCCCGGGTCGCGAGAACACTGAAGCTTTCTTT; V gene: TRBV12-3/TRBV12-4; J gene: TRBJ1-1; D gene: NA; clone size: many
CDR3 protein: CSANTMDGGGDNEQFF; CDR3 DNA: TGCAGTGCTAATACTATGGACGGGGGCGGGGACAATGAGCAGTTCTTC; V gene: TRBV20-1; J gene: TRBJ2-1; D gene: NA; clone size: many
CDR3 protein: CSVEVGSGYTF; CDR3 DNA: TGCAGCGTTGAAGTGGGGTCAGGCTACACCTTC; V gene: TRBV29-1; J gene: TRBJ1-2; D gene: NA; clone size: NA
CDR3 protein: CASSIRKGPYEQYF; CDR3 DNA: TGTGCCAGTAGTATTAGAAAGGGTCCCTACGAGCAGTACTTC; V gene: TRBV19; J gene: TRBJ2-7; D gene: NA; clone size: medium-sized
CDR3 protein: CASSEGGLINEQFF; CDR3 DNA: TGTGCCAGCAGTGAAGGAGGGTTGATCAATGAGCAGTTCTTC; V gene: TRBV6-1; J gene: TRBJ2-1; D gene: NA; clone size: many
CDR3 protein: CASRPASGTREQYF; CDR3 DNA: TGTGCCAGCAGGCCGGCTTCCGGGACGAGGGAGCAGTACTTC; V gene: TRBV7-9; J gene: TRBJ2-7; D gene: NA; clone size: NA
CDR3 protein: CASSLPGGDNEKLFF; CDR3 DNA: TGTGCCAGCAGCTTACCAGGGGGCGATAATGAAAAACTGTTTTTT; V gene: TRBV11-3; J gene: TRBJ1-4; D gene: TRBD1; clone size: many
CDR3 protein: CATSRGVGNTIYF; CDR3 DNA: TGTGCCACCAGCAGAGGGGTTGGAAACACCATATATTTT; V gene: TRBV15; J gene: TRBJ1-3; D gene: NA; clone size: NA
CDR3 protein: CATSRGSSGANVLTF; CDR3 DNA: TGTGCCACCAGCAGAGGAAGCTCTGGGGCCAACGTCCTGACTTTC; V gene: TRBV15; J gene: TRBJ2-6; D gene: NA; clone size: medium-sized
CDR3 protein: CASSLWTSGQETQYF; CDR3 DNA: TGTGCCAGCAGTTTATGGACTAGCGGACAAGAGACCCAGTACTTC; V gene: TRBV27; J gene: TRBJ2-5; D gene: TRBD2; clone size: many
CDR3 protein: CASSQGGQRSTDTQYF; CDR3 DNA: TGTGCCAGCAGCCAGGGGGGACAGCGAAGCACAGATACGCAGTATTTT; V gene: TRBV11-3; J gene: TRBJ2-3; D gene: NA; clone size: many
CDR3 protein: CASSYSNTEAFF; CDR3 DNA: TGTGCCAGCAGTTACTCGAACACTGAAGCTTTCTTT; V gene: TRBV6-5; J gene: TRBJ1-1; D gene: NA; clone size: NA
CDR3 protein: CASSVEREYTIYF; CDR3 DNA: TGTGCCAGCAGCGTTGAGAGGGAGTACACCATATATTTT; V gene: TRBV9; J gene: TRBJ1-3; D gene: NA; clone size: once
CDR3 protein: CASRGTGFSEAFF; CDR3 DNA: TGTGCCAGCAGGGGGACAGGGTTCTCTGAAGCTTTCTTT; V gene: TRBV2; J gene: TRBJ1-1; D gene: TRBD1; clone size: few
CDR3 protein: CASSSRTSGDTQYF; CDR3 DNA: TGTGCCAGCAGCTCAAGGACTAGCGGGGATACGCAGTATTTT; V gene: TRBV11-1; J gene: TRBJ2-3; D gene: TRBD2; clone size: NA
CDR3 protein: CATSRDFREKLFF; CDR3 DNA: TGTGCCACCAGCAGAGATTTTCGAGAAAAACTGTTTTTT; V gene: TRBV15; J gene: TRBJ1-4; D gene: NA; clone size: NA
CDR3 protein: CASSETGSAGKNIQYF; CDR3 DNA: TGTGCCAGCAGTGAAACCGGAAGCGCGGGCAAAAACATTCAGTACTTC; V gene: TRBV6-1; J gene: TRBJ2-4; D gene: NA; clone size: many
CDR3 protein: CASSLTVLSSYEQYF; CDR3 DNA: TGCGCCAGCAGCCTGACAGTGCTAAGCTCCTACGAGCAGTACTTC; V gene: TRBV5-1; J gene: TRBJ2-7; D gene: NA; clone size: medium-sized
CDR3 protein: CSAYPGGRDTEAFF; CDR3 DNA: TGCAGTGCTTATCCAGGGGGCAGGGACACTGAAGCTTTCTTT; V gene: TRBV20-1; J gene: TRBJ1-1; D gene: TRBD1; clone size: NA
CDR3 protein: CSARRTEGEQFF; CDR3 DNA: TGCAGTGCTAGAAGGACAGAAGGTGAGCAGTTCTTC; V gene: TRBV20-1; J gene: TRBJ2-1; D gene: NA; clone size: once
CDR3 protein: CASSVALGGSTDTQYF; CDR3 DNA: TGTGCCAGCAGCGTAGCTTTGGGGGGCTCCACAGATACGCAGTATTTT; V gene: TRBV9; J gene: TRBJ2-3; D gene: NA; clone size: NA
CDR3 protein: CASSSASGWAGGYEQYF; CDR3 DNA: TGCGCCAGCAGCTCGGCGAGCGGGTGGGCCGGGGGCTACGAGCAGTACTTC; V gene: TRBV5-1; J gene: TRBJ2-7; D gene: NA; clone size: NA
CDR3 protein: CASSRGSKAGELFF; CDR3 DNA: TGTGCCAGCAGCCGGGGAAGTAAGGCCGGGGAGCTGTTTTTT; V gene: TRBV12-3/TRBV12-4; J gene: TRBJ2-2; D gene: NA; clone size: many
CDR3 protein: CASSPRAGVGKITEAFF; CDR3 DNA: TGTGCCAGCTCACCACGGGCGGGGGTTGGAAAAATCACTGAAGCTTTCTTT; V gene: TRBV18; J gene: TRBJ1-1; D gene: NA; clone size: few
CDR3 protein: CASSPPRTGNGYTF; CDR3 DNA: TGTGCCAGCAGCCCCCCCCGGACAGGGAATGGCTACACCTTC; V gene: TRBV7-9; J gene: TRBJ1-2; D gene: TRBD1; clone size: NA
CDR3 protein: CSAIRQTYGYTF; CDR3 DNA: TGCAGTGCTATTAGGCAGACCTATGGCTACACCTTC; V gene: TRBV20-1; J gene: TRBJ1-2; D gene: NA; clone size: many
CDR3 protein: CATSNAVQVTDTQYF; CDR3 DNA: TGTGCCACCAGCAATGCCGTACAGGTCACAGATACGCAGTATTTT; V gene: TRBV15; J gene: TRBJ2-3; D gene: NA; clone size: NA
CDR3 protein: CASSVGGSQPLEQYF; CDR3 DNA: TGTGCCAGCAGCGTAGGTGGGAGCCAACCGCTCGAGCAGTACTTC; V gene: TRBV9; J gene: TRBJ2-7; D gene: NA; clone size: many
CDR3 protein: CATSRGLAVSDEQFF; CDR3 DNA: TGTGCCACCAGTAGAGGACTAGCGGTTTCGGATGAGCAGTTCTTC; V gene: TRBV15; J gene: TRBJ2-1; D gene: TRBD2; clone size: NA
CDR3 protein: CASAGTQRRVGYTF; CDR3 DNA: TGTGCCAGCGCCGGGACCCAAAGGAGGGTTGGCTACACCTTC; V gene: TRBV28; J gene: TRBJ1-2; D gene: NA; clone size: many
CDR3 protein: CASSLRTVMNTGAFF; CDR3 DNA: TGTGCCAGCAGCTTACGGACAGTTATGAACACTGGGGCTTTCTTT; V gene: TRBV28; J gene: TRBJ1-1; D gene: NA; clone size: NA
CDR3 protein: CASSPPTGREAFF; CDR3 DNA: TGCGCCAGCAGCCCGCCCACCGGGCGTGAAGCTTTCTTT; V gene: TRBV4-1; J gene: TRBJ1-1; D gene: NA; clone size: NA
CDR3 protein: CASSPLGLVEGTDTQYF; CDR3 DNA: TGTGCCAGCAGCCCCCTTGGACTAGTTGAAGGAACAGATACGCAGTATTTT; V gene: TRBV3-1; J gene: TRBJ2-3; D gene: TRBD2; clone size: many